These T cell receptor beta chains were read from a single sample in a study of blood T cell repertoires in COVID-19. The assay was immunoSEQ multiplex PCR, and TCRdb's table has in-frame clones only and misses some. Found here are fewer than 95,000 clones, 74% of them singletons; the top ten hold roughly 3.9%. The material sequenced was peripheral blood. These receptors came from a man in his sixties or seventies with COVID-19, enrolled during active disease. The CDR3 runs from the conserved cysteine through the conserved F or W. D genes are given only for firm matches. Size is omitted from some rows. Given values are once, few, many or a class for expanded clones.

J gene | V gene | clone size | D gene | CDR3 DNA | CDR3 protein
TRBJ1-2 | TRBV19 | NA | TRBD1 | TGTGCCAGTAGTGGACCATCGGGACAGAACATAGGGTATGGCTACACCTTC | CASSGPSGQNIGYGYTF
TRBJ2-7 | TRBV15 | few | NA | TGTGCCACCAGCAGAGATTCCAGGACTCTCTCCTACGAGCAGTACTTC | CATSRDSRTLSYEQYF
TRBJ1-2 | TRBV4-3 | NA | NA | TGCGCCAGCAGCCACCCTGAGAGGCCTAACTATGGCTACACCTTC | CASSHPERPNYGYTF
TRBJ2-3 | TRBV24-1 | NA | NA | TGTGCCACCAGGAGCAGGGCGAGCACAGATACGCAGTATTTT | CATRSRASTDTQYF
TRBJ2-7 | TRBV3-1/TRBV3-2 | NA | TRBD2 | TGTGCCAGCAGCGGAGGGTCGGGAGCGGGGTCCGAGCAGTACTTC | CASSGGSGAGSEQYF
TRBJ1-1 | TRBV7-2 | NA | NA | TGTGCCAGCAGGTTACAGGGATCCACTGAAGCTTTCTTT | CASRLQGSTEAFF
TRBJ1-1 | TRBV7-9 | many | NA | TGTGCCAGCAGCTTTAGAGATGTGACAAGTGAAGCTTTCTTT | CASSFRDVTSEAFF
TRBJ2-7 | TRBV4-2 | NA | NA | TGTGCCAGCAGCCAAGTCACCCTCCTAGGAATGGAGCAGTACTTC | CASSQVTLLGMEQYF
TRBJ2-1 | TRBV7-2 | NA | TRBD2 | TGTGCCAGCAGCTTAGCGGGACTAGCGGGCCACAATGAGCAGTTCTTC | CASSLAGLAGHNEQFF
TRBJ2-3 | TRBV6-5 | NA | NA | TGTGCCAGCAGAAGGGGAGATACGCAGTATTTT | CASRRGDTQYF
TRBJ2-3 | TRBV5-1 | NA | NA | TGCGCCAGCAGCAACGCGGGCCCCAATACGCAGTATTTT | CASSNAGPNTQYF
TRBJ2-3 | TRBV28 | NA | TRBD1 | TGTGCCAGCAGTGGCGGTAGGCAGGGGGCAGCCGATACGCAGTATTTT | CASSGGRQGAADTQYF
TRBJ2-7 | TRBV12-3/TRBV12-4 | NA | NA | TGTGCCAGCAGTTTATCAGGGTACGAGCAGTACTTC | CASSLSGYEQYF
TRBJ2-3 | TRBV6-5 | once | TRBD1 | TGTGCCAGTTTGGGGACAGCTAGCACAGATACGCAGTATTTT | CASLGTASTDTQYF
TRBJ2-1 | TRBV7-9 | NA | NA | TGTGCCAGCAGCTTAGCTCCCGGGTTGGGGCAGTTCTTC | CASSLAPGLGQFF
TRBJ1-1 | TRBV7-2 | few | TRBD1 | TGTGCCAGCAGCTCACAGGGGGCCAGTGAAGCTTTCTTT | CASSSQGASEAFF
TRBJ2-5 | TRBV5-6 | NA | TRBD1 | TGTGCCAGCAGCTTTTTTGACAGGGCAGTGACCCAGTACTTC | CASSFFDRAVTQYF
TRBJ2-2 | TRBV5-1 | NA | TRBD1 | TGCGCCAGCAGTTTACGTGGGACAGGGAACACCGGGGAGCTGTTTTTT | CASSLRGTGNTGELFF
TRBJ2-1 | TRBV28 | once | TRBD2 | TGTGCCAGCAGTCCCCGGACTAGCGGGGGCAACAATGAGCAGTTCTTC | CASSPRTSGGNNEQFF
TRBJ1-2 | TRBV28 | NA | NA | TGTGCCAGCAGTTTTTTGGAGGGGTCCCGCGCAGAGAGCTACACCTTC | CASSFLEGSRAESYTF
TRBJ2-7 | TRBV7-8 | once | TRBD1 | TGTGCCAGCAGCCGGGACAGGGGCTACGAGCAGTACTTC | CASSRDRGYEQYF
TRBJ1-4 | TRBV29-1 | few | NA | TGCAGCGCCCGGGGTGCAGGAAGAGAAAAACTGTTTTTT | CSARGAGREKLFF
TRBJ1-2 | TRBV12-3/TRBV12-4 | NA | TRBD1 | TGTGCCAGCAGTTTGGGACAGGGTGGTGGCTACACCTTC | CASSLGQGGGYTF
TRBJ2-1 | TRBV9 | NA | TRBD2 | TGTGCCAGCAGCCCCCGGGGGGGGGCGTTTGACAATGAGCAGTTCTTC | CASSPRGGAFDNEQFF
TRBJ1-1 | TRBV28 | few | TRBD1 | TGTGCCAGCAGCCTCGACAGGGAAGAAGCTTTCTTT | CASSLDREEAFF
TRBJ1-1 | TRBV6-5 | NA | TRBD1 | TGTGCCAGCAGGAGGGACAGGGCTAACACTGAAGCTTTCTTT | CASRRDRANTEAFF
TRBJ2-1 | TRBV27 | NA | TRBD2 | TGTGCCAGCTCACGCCGCGAGATGGGACTAGCGGGAGTCTCCTACAATGAGCAGTTCTTC | CASSRREMGLAGVSYNEQFF
TRBJ2-5 | TRBV7-7 | NA | NA | TGTGCTAGCAGCTTAGATGGGGCCCAAGAGACCCAGTACTTC | CASSLDGAQETQYF
TRBJ1-5 | TRBV18 | NA | NA | TGTGCCAGCTCACCAAACGAGGATCAGCCCCAGCATTTT | CASSPNEDQPQHF
TRBJ2-7 | TRBV10-3 | NA | NA | TGTGCCATCAGTGAGACAACGCCGGGGAGGTACGAGCAGTACTTC | CAISETTPGRYEQYF
TRBJ2-7 | TRBV7-2 | few | NA | TGTGCCAGCAGCTTAGACAGCTCCTACGAGCAGTACTTC | CASSLDSSYEQYF
TRBJ2-1 | TRBV13 | NA | TRBD2 | TGTGCCAGCAGGTTGGGACTAGCAGTCAATGAGCAGTTCTTC | CASRLGLAVNEQFF
TRBJ2-1 | TRBV9 | NA | NA | TGTGCCAGCAGCGTAGAGGGGAGGTCTGGGAATGAGCAGTTCTTC | CASSVEGRSGNEQFF
TRBJ1-3 | TRBV10-3 | few | TRBD1 | TGTGCCATCAGGCGGACAGGAGATGGAAACACCATATATTTT | CAIRRTGDGNTIYF
TRBJ1-5 | TRBV6-4 | NA | NA | TGTGCCAGCAGTGCCACCTCTATGATGGTTGGGGGCCCCCAGCATTTT | CASSATSMMVGGPQHF
TRBJ2-3 | TRBV7-2 | few | NA | TGTGCCAGCAGCTTAGCGGTGGGCGGGAGCACAGATACGCAGTATTTT | CASSLAVGGSTDTQYF
TRBJ1-2 | TRBV28 | NA | TRBD1 | TGTGCCAGCAGTTTAGGACAGGGTTCCCTTAACTATGGCTACACCTTC | CASSLGQGSLNYGYTF
TRBJ2-6 | TRBV5-1 | NA | NA | TGCGCCAGCAGCTTGGGGAGCTCTGGGGCCAACGTCCTGACTTTC | CASSLGSSGANVLTF
TRBJ1-4 | TRBV9 | NA | TRBD1 | TGTGCCAGCAGCGTAGAGGGCAGGGGGAATGAAAAACTGTTTTTT | CASSVEGRGNEKLFF
TRBJ2-1 | TRBV7-7 | NA | TRBD1 | TGTGCTAGCAGCTCATCCGGGACAGGGAGTGAGCAGTTCTTC | CASSSSGTGSEQFF
TRBJ2-7 | TRBV5-1 | NA | TRBD2 | TGCGCCAGCAGCTTGGGACTAGCGGGCAACTACGAGCAGTACTTC | CASSLGLAGNYEQYF
TRBJ2-5 | TRBV7-2 | NA | TRBD2 | TGTGCCAGCAGCTTTCAAGCGGGAGCGCTAGAGACCCAGTACTTC | CASSFQAGALETQYF
TRBJ2-6 | TRBV11-2 | NA | TRBD1 | TGTGCCAGCAGCCACCCGGGACAGGGGTCTGGGGCCAACGTCCTGACTTTC | CASSHPGQGSGANVLTF
TRBJ1-1 | TRBV6-2/TRBV6-3 | once | NA | TGTGCCAGCAGCCCTACCAGGGGTGTGGGCACTGAAGCTTTCTTT | CASSPTRGVGTEAFF
TRBJ1-1 | TRBV9 | NA | NA | TGTGCCAGCAGCGTAGGACAGATGAACACTGAAGCTTTCTTT | CASSVGQMNTEAFF
TRBJ2-7 | TRBV7-9 | NA | TRBD1 | TGTGCCAGCAGCTTAGGGAGACAGGGTTCCGAGCAGTACTTC | CASSLGRQGSEQYF
TRBJ2-4 | TRBV13 | NA | TRBD1 | TGTGCCAGCAGCTTAGGACGACAGGGGCACATTCAGTACTTC | CASSLGRQGHIQYF
TRBJ2-5 | TRBV9 | NA | TRBD2 | TGTGCCAGCAGCCCCCTGGGACTAGCGGGGGGAGAGACCCAGTACTTC | CASSPLGLAGGETQYF
TRBJ1-2 | TRBV4-2 | NA | TRBD1 | TGTGCCAGCAGCCAGACGAGGGGACAGGGGACGAGGAACTATGGCTACACCTTC | CASSQTRGQGTRNYGYTF
TRBJ2-1 | TRBV28 | few | TRBD1 | TGTGCCAGCAGTTTCTTGACAGGGACCTACAATGAGCAGTTCTTC | CASSFLTGTYNEQFF
TRBJ2-7 | TRBV29-1 | NA | TRBD1 | TGCAGCGTTGAAGGGGACAGGGGGAGCTACGAGCAGTACTTC | CSVEGDRGSYEQYF
TRBJ2-3 | TRBV5-6 | once | TRBD1 | TGTGCCAGCAGCGGACAGGGGTTGGGGGCCACCACAGATACGCAGTATTTT | CASSGQGLGATTDTQYF
TRBJ1-1 | TRBV2 | NA | TRBD1 | TGTGCCAGCATGCGGACAGGGTTAGGCACTGAAGCTTTCTTT | CASMRTGLGTEAFF
TRBJ2-4 | TRBV5-4 | once | TRBD1 | TGTGCCACCGCCGGGGGACAGGGCCGGAACATTCAGTACTTC | CATAGGQGRNIQYF